The entry that follows covers one T cell receptor (beta chain) sequence. The antigen remains unidentified. This record belongs to a study of T cell responses to AZD1222 COVID-19 vaccine. About the research overall: Whether given at about 4 or about 12 weeks, second doses were pooled. Study results and caveats: Just a handful of AZD1222 recipients tested seropositive at baseline.

Only in-frame clones appear in the TCRdb table, and some are missing; sequencing was by immunoSEQ multiplex PCR. The repertoire has some 150,000 clones, roughly nine tenths of them found once; the top ten carry 1.5% to 2%. The specimen comprised peripheral blood, sampled on day 0 of AZD1222 vaccination. The TCR comes from an adult in good health.

The CDR3 spells CASTLGGEEYDEQYF. CDR3 DNA sequence: TGTGCCAGCACCCTAGGGGGGGAGGAGTACGACGAGCAGTACTTC. This chain links TRBV6-5 with TRBJ2-7; weak D call: TRBD2 (7 bases). With 7 bases removed from V and 5 bases from J, the gap between germline ends came to 21 bases. Per the germline V gene, CDR1 is MNHEY and CDR2 is SVGAGI. The CDR3 is 15 residues long.